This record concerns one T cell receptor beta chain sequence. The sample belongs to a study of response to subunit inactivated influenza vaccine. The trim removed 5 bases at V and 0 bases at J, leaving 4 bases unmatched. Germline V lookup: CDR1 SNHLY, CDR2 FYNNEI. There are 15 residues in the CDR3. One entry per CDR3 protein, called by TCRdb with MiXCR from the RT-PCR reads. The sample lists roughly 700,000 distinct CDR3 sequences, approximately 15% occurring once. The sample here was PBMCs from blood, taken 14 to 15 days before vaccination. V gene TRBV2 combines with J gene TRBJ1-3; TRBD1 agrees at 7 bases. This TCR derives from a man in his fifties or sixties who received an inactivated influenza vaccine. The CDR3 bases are TGTGCCAGCAGTCGCCGGGACAGCTCTGGAAACACCATATATTTT. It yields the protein CASSRRDSSGNTIYF.